Listed here are 24 T cell receptor beta chains from one sample, sequenced in a study of T cell repertoires in cytomegalovirus infection. For these TCRs, the target antigens are not known. TCRdb re-analysed the reads in MiXCR, keeping a single row per CDR3 protein. Here the sample spans just under 500,000 distinct CDR3 sequences, 30% to 40% being singletons. Sequenced material: cultured PBMCs, taken from culture after CMV antigen stimulation. Receptors were obtained from a human donor in good health (CMV status not recorded). Some clones in this sample may be carry-over from other donors' samples.

The chain has TRBV15 and TRBJ2-5, with 8 bases fitting TRBD2. The germline CDR1 and CDR2 sequences are LNHNV and YYDKDF (reference sequence). Trimming removed 5 bases from V and 2 bases from J; junction bases left unmatched: 4. The CDR3 runs to 14 residues. CDR3 protein: CATSQGLDQETQYF. The CDR3 region has the DNA TGTGCCACCAGCCAGGGACTAGATCAAGAGACCCAGTACTTC.

V gene TRBV7-9 combines with J gene TRBJ2-1, with 7 bases matching TRBD2. The DNA end favors TRBJ2-7, so the J call may be wrong. This CDR3 is 16 amino acids long. Germline V CDR1 and CDR2: SEHNR, FQNEAQ (reference sequence). This chain's CDR3 is CASSLGPSGHYNEQYF. In DNA form, the CDR3 reads TGTGCCAGCAGCTTGGGCCCTAGCGGACATTACAATGAGCAGTACTTC.

The chain couples TRBV6-6 to TRBJ1-1; D is uncertain. Germline assignment: CDR1 MNHNY and CDR2 SVGAGI (reference sequence). CDR3 size: 13 residues. Between the trimmed V and J ends, which lost 6 bases and 1 base, there was a span of 9 bases. The CDR3 bases are TGTGCCAGCAGCGACACCCCGAACACTGAAGCTTTCTTT. Residues: CASSDTPNTEAFF.

This clonotype has just a few counts. The chain combines TRBV19 with TRBJ2-2; D is undetermined. The germline V gene has CDR1 LNHDA and CDR2 SQIVND (reference sequence). Trimming cost V 3 bases and J 0 bases, with 5 bases left between them. The CDR3 contains 14 residues. The CDR3 region is CASSILSNTGELFF. The CDR3 DNA reads as TGTGCCAGTAGTATCCTATCGAACACCGGGGAGCTGTTTTTT.

This clonotype was counted at least ten times. The chain is built from TRBV7-2 and TRBJ1-5; no firm D call. This CDR3 contains 21 residues. Looked up from germline, CDR1 is SGHTA and CDR2 is FQGNSA. V lost 1 base and J lost 0, with 25 bases in between. The CDR3 spells CASSLGPGVMDWWGSNQPQHF. The DNA of the CDR3 is TGTGCCAGCAGCTTAGGTCCCGGAGTGATGGATTGGTGGGGTAGCAATCAGCCCCAGCATTTT.

V and J are TRBV4-3 and TRBJ2-3; perhaps TRBD2 as D (6 bases). This CDR3 comprises 14 residues. The germline CDR1 and CDR2 sequences are LGHNA and YSLEER. The V end lost 1 base, the J end lost 4 bases, and 9 bases lay between the germline ends. This chain's CDR3 is CASSQATGADTQYF. The CDR3 coding sequence is TGCGCCAGCAGCCAAGCGACGGGGGCAGATACGCAGTATTTT.

Here the CDR3 DNA reads TGCGCCAGCAGCGCGGGACACCCAACTAATGAAAAACTGTTTTTT. This translates into CASSAGHPTNEKLFF. The chain has TRBV4-3 and TRBJ1-4; weak D call: TRBD1 (6 bases). The germline V gene encodes CDR1 LGHNA and CDR2 YSLEER. Trimming removed 5 bases at V and 0 bases at J, with 10 bases between. This CDR3 has 15 amino acids.

The chain couples TRBV25-1 to TRBJ2-3, with 9 bases identical to TRBD1. The CDR3 is 15 amino acids. CDR1 and CDR2 (germline): MGHDK, SYGVNS. Losses at the gene ends were 3 bases for V and 5 bases for J; bases not matched to a gene: 6. The CDR3 reads CASSDETGGRDTQYF. CDR3 bases: TGTGCCAGCAGTGACGAGACAGGGGGTAGAGATACGCAGTATTTT.

This clonotype was detected a few times. V and J are TRBV5-6 and TRBJ1-1, with D perhaps TRBD1 (5 bases). Germline values: CDR1 SGHDT, CDR2 YYEEEE. Trimming took off 0 bases at V and 7 bases at J, with 13 bases between the two ends. This CDR3 region has 14 residues. CDR3 protein: CASSLVAGSVEAFF. CDR3 coding DNA: TGTGCCAGCAGCTTGGTGGCAGGGAGTGTTGAAGCTTTCTTT.

This clonotype turned up a few times. The genes are TRBV18 and TRBJ2-7; 7 bases are shared with TRBD1. Germline CDR1 is KGHSH and CDR2 is LQKENI. V lost 3 bases and J lost 2; bases outside the gene matches: 4. The CDR3 consists of 14 residues. The CDR3 nucleotides read TGTGCCAGCTCACCTTGGGACAGCGCCTACGAGCAGTACTTC. Its protein is CASSPWDSAYEQYF.

The chain employs TRBV2 and TRBJ2-7; 7 bases line up with TRBD1. The CDR3 is 13 amino acids. V shed 10 bases, J shed 3 bases, and the junction held 9 bases outside the gene matches. In germline, CDR1 is SNHLY, CDR2 FYNNEI. In DNA form, the CDR3 reads TGTGCCATAAAATCCGGGACAGACTACGAGCAGTACTTC. It yields the protein CAIKSGTDYEQYF.

This chain connects TRBV5-5 to TRBJ2-1; D is possibly TRBD1 (6 bases). V was pared by 0 bases and J by 0 bases, with 16 bases between. The CDR3 is 18 residues long. CDR1 is SGHKS and CDR2 is YYEKEE in the germline V gene (reference sequence). Here the CDR3 reads CASSLGLQGWSSYNEQFF. The DNA for the CDR3 is TGTGCCAGCAGCTTGGGGCTACAGGGCTGGAGCTCCTACAATGAGCAGTTCTTC.

This sequence joins TRBV7-8 and TRBJ2-5; 7 positions match TRBD2. The trim removed 2 bases at V and 5 bases at J, leaving 8 bases unmatched. The CDR3 covers 15 residues. Germline-derived CDR1 and CDR2 are SGHVS and FQNEAQ. CDR3 DNA: TGTGCCAGCAGCTTAATTGCGGGAGTAATGGAGACCCAGTACTTC. Protein product: CASSLIAGVMETQYF.

A word on this clonotype: The DNA is omitted, as the CDR3 cannot be located on it reliably, and the CDR3 follows TCRdb's listing. The chain joins TRBV7-5 to TRBJ2-4; the D call of TRBD1 is as the table states it, not checked on the DNA. TRBV7-5 is an annotated pseudogene. Both ends counted, the CDR3 spans 19 residues. CDR3: CISVPEASKGASAKNIQYF.

In its sample, this clonotype was seen many times. The chain recombines TRBV7-2 with TRBJ1-1, with D possibly being TRBD1 (5 bases). With 1 base removed from V and 1 base from J, the gap between germline ends came to 10 bases. The CDR3 runs to 15 residues. Germline assignment: CDR1 SGHTA and CDR2 FQGNSA. CDR3 loop: CASSLVWDPNTEAFF. CDR3 DNA sequence: TGTGCCAGCAGCTTAGTTTGGGACCCGAACACTGAAGCTTTCTTT.

This clonotype was found a few times. The junction departs from germline at one end; a sequencing error may be responsible. The rearrangement links TRBV7-3 to TRBJ2-7, with TRBD1 identical over 7 bases. The germline CDR1 and CDR2 sequences are SGHTA and FQGTGA. The CDR3 loop spans 15 amino acids. CDR3 sequence (DNA): TGTGCCAGCAGCATAACAGGGGAGAGGTCCTACGAGCAGTACTTC. As protein: CASSITGERSYEQYF. The full variable domain, in which reference TRBV7-3 and TRBJ2-7 provide the parts outside the CDR3, is GAGVSQTPSNKVTEKGKYVELRCDPISGHTALYWYRQSLGQGPEFLIYFQGTGAADDSGLPNDRFFAVRPEGSVSTLKIQRTERGDSAVYLCASSITGERSYEQYFGPGTRLTVT.

This sequence joins TRBV28 and TRBJ2-5; TRBD2 matches 9 bases. Looked up from germline, CDR1 is MDHEN and CDR2 is SYDVKM. The CDR3 has 15 amino acids. With V trimmed by 3 bases and J by 2 bases, 4 bases remained unmatched. The CDR3 reads CASSLASGTQETQYF. The CDR3 DNA sequence: TGTGCCAGCAGTTTGGCTAGCGGGACACAAGAGACCCAGTACTTC.

In the case of this clonotype: Mismatch with germline at one junction end may stem from a read error. This chain joins TRBV20-1 and TRBJ2-7; TRBD1 might be the D (5 bases). Germline loops: CDR1 DFQATT, CDR2 SNEGSKA (reference sequence). This CDR3 region has 14 residues. CDR3 coding DNA: TGCGGTGCTAGAGATGGCAGGGTGGACTACGAGCAGTACTTC. It codes for CGARDGRVDYEQYF.

This clonotype was seen many times. V and J are TRBV7-2 and TRBJ2-7; 7 bases line up with TRBD2. This CDR3 spans 14 amino acids. Germline V gene sequence: CDR1 SGHTA, CDR2 FQGNSA. J gave up 2 bases and V 1 base, and 2 bases lay outside the gene matches. Here the CDR3 reads CASSLVTSAYEQYF. The CDR3 DNA reads as TGTGCCAGCAGCTTAGTCACTAGCGCCTACGAGCAGTACTTC.

The chain carries TRBV4-1 and TRBJ1-5; D is unresolved. Germline CDR1 and CDR2: MGHRA and YSYEKL. This CDR3 spans 13 amino acids. Between the trimmed V and J ends, which lost 4 bases and 7 bases, there was a span of 11 bases. CDR3 nucleotide sequence: TGCGCCAGCAGCCCGGGCGGGCACCAGCCCCAGCATTTT. As protein: CASSPGGHQPQHF.

In this sample, this clonotype turned up many times. The germline gene is not matched at one end of the junction; a read error may be the cause. V gene TRBV12-3 or TRBV12-4 combines with J gene TRBJ2-2, with 8 bases fitting TRBD1. The CDR3 spans 14 residues. The CDR3 DNA sequence: TGTGCTAGCAGCTTAACAGGGGGCACCGGGGAGCTGTTTTTT. Translation gives CASSLTGGTGELFF.

This clonotype came up a few times. This chain links TRBV7-4 with TRBJ1-2; no firm D call. Trimming cost V 0 bases and J 4 bases, with 12 bases left between them. Germline values: CDR1 SGHVT, CDR2 SQSDAQ. This CDR3 comprises 15 residues. For the CDR3, the DNA is TGTGCCAGCAGCTTAGCCGGGGAGGGTGGCTATGGCTACACCTTC. Amino acids: CASSLAGEGGYGYTF.

This chain connects TRBV2 to TRBJ2-1; TRBD2 agrees at 12 bases. Trimming took 11 bases from V and 5 from J; bases not matched to a gene: 4. The CDR3 is 13 amino acids. Per the germline V gene, CDR1 is SNHLY and CDR2 is FYNNEI. CDR3 amino acids: CARASGRDNEQFF. The DNA of the CDR3 is TGTGCCCGAGCTAGCGGGAGGGACAATGAGCAGTTCTTC. The whole variable domain, filled in from reference TRBV2 and TRBJ2-1, reads EPEVTQTPSHQVTQMGQEVILRCVPISNHLYFYWYRQILGQKVEFLVSFYNNEISEKSEIFDDQFSVERPDGSNFTLKIRSTKLEDSAMYFCARASGRDNEQFFGPGTRLTVL.

This clonotype came up many times. V gene TRBV7-2 combines with J gene TRBJ2-4, with 8 nucleotides matching TRBD1. Germline V gives CDR1 SGHTA, CDR2 FQGNSA. V was clipped by 4 bases and J by 7 bases; unmatched bases: 3. CDR3 length equals 13 residues. The chain's CDR3 is CASSSGQGNIQYF. The CDR3 DNA is TGTGCCAGCAGCTCTGGACAGGGCAACATTCAGTACTTC.